Below are 24 T cell receptor beta chains sequenced from a single sample in a study of technical replicates of blood from a handful of donors. Only in-frame clones appear in the TCRdb table, and some are missing; sequencing was by immunoSEQ multiplex PCR. The sample yields roughly 76,000 clones, 91% seen once. Material for sequencing was T cells isolated from PBMCs. The source of these receptors is a human donor in good health. Some clones in this sample may be carry-over from other donors' samples.

This sequence joins TRBV7-3 and TRBJ2-5, with D possibly TRBD1 on 6 matching bases. V dropped 0 bases and J dropped 5 bases, with 10 bases sitting between them. Germline V gene data show CDR1 as SGHTA and CDR2 as FQGTGA. CDR3 length: 14 amino acids. The CDR3 loop is CASSLTHRVETQYF. As DNA, the CDR3 is TGTGCCAGCAGCTTAACCCACAGGGTGGAGACCCAGTACTTC.

The chain uses TRBV4-2 and TRBJ1-5; perhaps TRBD1 as D (5 bases). The CDR3 is 14 residues long. Germline CDR1 and CDR2: LGHNA and YNFKEQ. Trimming pared 0 bases from V and 4 bases from J, leaving 7 bases between. CDR3 sequence (DNA): TGTGCCAGCAGCCAAGATCAGGGTAATCAGCCCCAGCATTTT. As protein: CASSQDQGNQPQHF.

The rearrangement joins TRBV7-8 to TRBJ2-7; D call uncertain. CDR1 and CDR2 (germline): SGHVS, FQNEAQ. Trimming left V 1 base short and J 5 bases short, with 9 bases between. This CDR3 spans 13 amino acids. CDR3 sequence (DNA): TGTGCCAGCAGCTTAGAGCCTCCCGACGAGCAGTACTTC. Its protein is CASSLEPPDEQYF. The variable domain in full, completed from reference TRBV7-8 and TRBJ2-7, reads GAGVSQSPRYKVAKRGQDVALRCDPISGHVSLFWYQQALGQGPEFLTYFQNEAQLDKSGLPSDRFFAERPEGSVSTLKIQRTQQEDSAVYLCASSLEPPDEQYFGPGTRLTVT.

The V call is TRBV10-3, the J call TRBJ1-5; TRBD1 matches at 7 bases. Germline values: CDR1 ENHRY, CDR2 SYGVKD. The V segment lost 8 bases and the J segment 6 bases; nucleotides outside the gene matches: 7. The CDR3 is made up of 13 amino acids. In nucleotides, the CDR3 is TGTGCCATCCTAGACAGGGTATTTCAGCCCCAGCATTTT. It translates to CAILDRVFQPQHF.

A single count supports this clone. The chain is built from TRBV9 and TRBJ2-1; 11 bases agree with TRBD2. The J segment lost 8 bases and the V segment lost 0 bases, leaving 13 bases of the junction unmatched. This CDR3 spans 18 amino acids. Germline CDR1 is SGDLS and CDR2 is YYNGEE. The CDR3 nucleotides are TGTGCCAGCAGCGTAGTACCTAGCGGGAGGCCAGGGGGAGATGAGCAGTTCTTC. Translation gives CASSVVPSGRPGGDEQFF. Looking up the rest from reference TRBV9 and TRBJ2-1 gives the full variable domain: DSGVTQTPKHLITATGQRVTLRCSPRSGDLSVYWYQQSLDQGLQFLIQYYNGEERAKGNILERFSAQQFPDLHSELNLSSLELGDSALYFCASSVVPSGRPGGDEQFFGPGTRLTVL.

The rearrangement links TRBV4-3 to TRBJ1-2; TRBD1 aligns across 8 bases. The J segment lost 6 bases and the V segment lost 4 bases, leaving 13 bases of the junction unmatched. This CDR3 has 16 amino acids. Germline V gene sequence: CDR1 LGHNA, CDR2 YSLEER. This CDR3 reads CASSPRSRDRRNGYTF. The CDR3, as DNA: TGCGCCAGCAGCCCAAGGTCCCGGGACAGGCGAAATGGCTACACCTTC.

V usage is TRBV4-1 and J usage is TRBJ1-4; TRBD1 matches at 9 bases. V was clipped by 4 bases and J by 10 bases; unmatched bases: 13. The CDR3 sequence is 16 residues long. Germline CDR1 reads MGHRA; CDR2 reads YSYEKL. The CDR3 protein is CASSPATGGMLGKLFF. For the CDR3, the DNA is TGCGCCAGCAGCCCGGCGACAGGGGGAATGCTTGGAAAACTGTTTTTT.

The chain links TRBV6-6 to TRBJ2-2; 11 positions match TRBD2. Per the germline V gene, CDR1 is MNHNY and CDR2 is SVGAGI (reference sequence). CDR3 size: 16 residues. V shed 4 bases, J shed 5 bases, and the junction held 6 bases outside the gene matches. The CDR3 bases are TGTGCCAGCAGTTTACGGACTAGCGGGTTTACCGGGGAGCTGTTTTTT. Residues: CASSLRTSGFTGELFF.

This clone was observed once. The chain couples TRBV19 to TRBJ1-1, with D tentatively TRBD1 (6 bases). The CDR3 covers 15 residues. Trimming took off 2 bases at V and 0 bases at J, with 10 bases between the two ends. CDR1 is LNHDA, CDR2 SQIVND, per germline (reference sequence). The CDR3 DNA reads TGTGCCAGTAGTATAATAGGGGGAATGAACACTGAAGCTTTCTTT. Its translation: CASSIIGGMNTEAFF.

This chain joins TRBV7-2 and TRBJ2-1; D perhaps matches TRBD1 (6 bases). Per the germline V gene, CDR1 is SGHTA and CDR2 is FQGNSA. The CDR3 loop spans 14 amino acids. The V and J ends lost 8 bases and 5 bases respectively, with 16 bases between them. CDR3 amino acids: CASARPGEHNEQFF. DNA of the CDR3: TGTGCCAGCGCCCGGCCAGGGGAGCACAATGAGCAGTTCTTC.

The chain combines TRBV7-2 with TRBJ1-2; D might be TRBD1 (6 bases). Between the trimmed V and J ends, which lost 8 bases and 0 bases, there was a span of 16 bases. Germline V CDR1 and CDR2: SGHTA, FQGNSA. This CDR3 has 15 residues. The CDR3 loop is CASCPQGQPNYGYTF. In DNA form, the CDR3 reads TGTGCCAGCTGCCCCCAAGGACAGCCTAACTATGGCTACACCTTC.

The V gene is TRBV6-5, the J gene TRBJ1-2, with a weak D call TRBD1 (5 bases). Germline values: CDR1 MNHEY, CDR2 SVGAGI. The germline V and J ends were trimmed by 6 bases and 5 bases, with 16 bases remaining between them. The CDR3 totals 14 residues. In nucleotides, the CDR3 is TGTGCCAGCAGCCAAACAGGCAAACCGTATGGCTACACCTTC. This codes for CASSQTGKPYGYTF.

The genes are TRBV19 and TRBJ2-1; D possibly corresponds to TRBD1 (6 bases). CDR1 is LNHDA, CDR2 SQIVND, per germline (reference sequence). The ends were cut back, 7 bases at V and 6 bases at J, with 7 bases in the middle. The CDR3 sequence is 11 residues long. CDR3 region: CASKQGNEQFF. In DNA form, the CDR3 reads TGTGCCAGTAAACAGGGCAATGAGCAGTTCTTC.

The V and J genes are TRBV6-5 and TRBJ1-1; D possibly corresponds to TRBD1 (5 bases). Trimming removed 6 bases from V and 1 base from J, with 12 bases in between. The V gene's germline CDR1 is MNHEY and CDR2 SVGAGI. The CDR3 has 14 residues. The chain's CDR3 is CASRSPRGNTEAFF. As DNA, the CDR3 is TGTGCCAGCAGGTCCCCAAGGGGGAACACTGAAGCTTTCTTT.

The genes are TRBV19 and TRBJ2-1, with 11 bases aligning to TRBD1. From germline, CDR1 is LNHDA and CDR2 SQIVND (reference sequence). The V gene end was trimmed by 3 bases and the J gene end by 0 bases; junction bases not matched to a gene: 7. The CDR3 runs to 18 residues. The CDR3 bases are TGTGCCAGTAGTATGTGGGACAGGGGGATTAGCTCCTACAATGAGCAGTTCTTC. As protein: CASSMWDRGISSYNEQFF.

V usage is TRBV28 and J usage is TRBJ2-1, with 12 bases fitting TRBD2. The CDR3 length is 15 residues. Germline lookup yields CDR1 MDHEN and CDR2 SYDVKM. Unmatched junction bases numbered 7, after V lost 3 bases and J lost 10 bases. CDR3 in amino acids: CASSLNLAGGREQFF. Written as DNA, the CDR3 is TGTGCCAGCAGTTTGAACCTAGCGGGAGGGCGGGAGCAGTTCTTC.

This chain connects TRBV18 to TRBJ2-2, with 9 bases fitting TRBD2. The CDR3 is 15 amino acids. J lost 3 bases, V lost 5 bases, and 4 bases had no gene match. The germline gives CDR1 KGHSH, CDR2 LQKENI. CDR3 coding DNA: TGTGCCAGCTCAGTGCTAGCGGGATACACCGGGGAGCTGTTTTTT. This codes for CASSVLAGYTGELFF. The variable domain in full, completed from reference TRBV18 and TRBJ2-2, reads NAGVMQNPRHLVRRRGQEARLRCSPMKGHSHVYWYRQLPEEGLKFMVYLQKENIIDESGMPKERFSAEFPKEGPSILRIQQVVRGDSAAYFCASSVLAGYTGELFFGEGSRLTVL.

V is TRBV6-1 and J is TRBJ1-2; 11 nucleotides line up with TRBD1. J gave up 4 bases and V 4 bases, and 8 bases lay outside the gene matches. CDR3 size: 16 residues. From germline, CDR1 is MNHNS and CDR2 SASEGT. CDR3 nucleotide sequence: TGTGCCAGCAGTGCTCGGACCGGGACAGGGGGCTATGGCTACACCTTC. It specifies CASSARTGTGGYGYTF.

The V and J genes are TRBV18 and TRBJ2-7, with 8 positions matching TRBD1. CDR3 length: 14 residues. The junction had 2 bases not matched to a gene; V was cut back by 4 bases and J by 0 bases. Germline V gene data show CDR1 as KGHSH and CDR2 as LQKENI. Here the CDR3 DNA reads TGTGCCAGCTCACTTCAGGGGGCCTCCTACGAGCAGTACTTC. It encodes CASSLQGASYEQYF.

This sequence joins TRBV19 and TRBJ2-1; D is unresolved. Germline V gene sequence: CDR1 LNHDA, CDR2 SQIVND (reference sequence). The CDR3 sequence is 11 residues long. V was cut by 0 bases and J by 15 bases, with 9 bases left in between. CDR3 nucleotide sequence: TGTGCCAGTAGTATAGATCTCTCCCCGTTCTTC. Protein product: CASSIDLSPFF.

The chain recombines TRBV12-2 with TRBJ2-7; TRBD1, as called in the table, went unchecked against the DNA. TRBV12-2 is reported as a pseudogene. CDR3 length: 14 residues. The CDR3 sequence is CASRLVGQGGEQYF. In nucleotides, the CDR3 is TGTGCAAGTCGCTTAGTGGGACAGGGGGGCGAGCAGTACTTC.

The chain joins TRBV5-4 to TRBJ2-7, with 8 bases lining up with TRBD1. J lost 2 bases, V lost 3 bases, and 4 bases had no gene match. The CDR3 consists of 14 residues. Germline-derived CDR1 and CDR2 are SGHNT and YYREEE (reference sequence). The CDR3: CASSSGTGTYEQYF. The CDR3 DNA reads TGTGCCAGCAGCTCCGGGACAGGAACCTACGAGCAGTACTTC.

The chain has TRBV7-8 and TRBJ2-2; TRBD1 is a possible D gene (7 bases). Trimming stripped 5 bases from V and 3 bases from J, with 13 bases between. Germline CDR1 reads SGHVS; CDR2 reads FQNEAQ. This CDR3 is 15 amino acids long. CDR3 region: CASSRRDSYTGELFF. The CDR3 bases are TGTGCCAGCAGCCGGAGGGACAGCTACACCGGGGAGCTGTTTTTT.

This chain uses TRBV19 with TRBJ1-2, with a weak D call TRBD1 (5 bases). Deletions cut 3 bases from V and 6 bases from J, with 14 bases between. The length of the CDR3 is 14 residues. Germline values: CDR1 LNHDA, CDR2 SQIVND (reference sequence). DNA for the CDR3: TGTGCCAGTAGTATCCAGACAGCTAGAGATGGCTACACCTTC. Protein product: CASSIQTARDGYTF.